The 10 T cell receptor beta chains listed next were all sequenced from one sample in a study of shared T cell receptors in the human thymus (dated by TCRdb to the early 2020s). Library prep was done by the immunoSEQ multiplex PCR assay. TCRdb holds this immuneACCESS table with in-frame rearrangements only. Some clones are missing; in checked studies, unresolved V genes explain under half, and the rest has no known cause. A total of 72,000 or so clones appear in this sample, 90% to 95% of them only once. The ten largest clonotypes hold roughly 0.03% of the sample. Sequenced material: thymocytes. These receptor sequences come from a human donor.

The count of this clone is one. The chain is built from TRBV5-1 and TRBJ2-1; TRBD2 matches at 10 bases. The CDR3 length is 16 residues. V lost 1 base and J lost 9; bases outside the gene matches: 10. The germline CDR1 and CDR2 sequences are SGHRS and YFSETQ. The CDR3 loop is CASSLSVAGGRGEQFF. In nucleotides, the CDR3 is TGCGCCAGCAGCTTGTCGGTAGCGGGGGGTCGCGGTGAGCAGTTCTTC. Based on the CDR3 plus reference TRBV5-1 and TRBJ2-1, the full variable domain is KAGVTQTPRYLIKTRGQQVTLSCSPISGHRSVSWYQQTPGQGLQFLFEYFSETQRNKGNFPGRFSGRQFSNSRSEMNVSTLELGDSALYLCASSLSVAGGRGEQFFGPGTRLTVL.

This chain links TRBV7-2 with TRBJ1-1; weak D call: TRBD1 (6 bases). The CDR3 spans 17 residues. The germline V gene encodes CDR1 SGHTA and CDR2 FQGNSA. V was trimmed by 0 bases and J by 4 bases, leaving 18 bases between them. The CDR3 loop is CASSLALIRTVITEAFF. The CDR3 DNA sequence: TGTGCCAGCAGCTTAGCGCTAATCCGGACAGTCATCACTGAAGCTTTCTTT.

This clone occurred once. The chain carries TRBV7-9 and TRBJ1-2; D is undetermined. CDR3 length: 12 residues. Trimming removed 2 bases at V and 3 bases at J, with 4 bases between. The germline V gene encodes CDR1 SEHNR and CDR2 FQNEAQ (reference sequence). The CDR3 region has the DNA TGTGCCAGCAGCTTAAACTACTATGGCTACACCTTC. It codes for CASSLNYYGYTF.

V and J are TRBV7-6 and TRBJ2-5, with 7 bases lining up with TRBD1. This CDR3 has 15 amino acids. Per the germline V gene, CDR1 is SGHVS and CDR2 is FNYEAQ. V shed 4 bases and J 4 bases; nucleotides not matched to a gene: 9. The CDR3 nucleotides read TGTGCCAGCAGCTCAGGGGGACCCACAGGAGAGACCCAGTACTTC. This encodes CASSSGGPTGETQYF.

This chain uses TRBV5-1 with TRBJ2-1, with 11 bases aligning to TRBD2. CDR3 length equals 18 residues. Per the germline V gene, CDR1 is SGHRS and CDR2 is YFSETQ. V trimming: 4 bases; J trimming: 8 bases; junction bases outside the gene matches: 17. This CDR3 is CASSPPRTSGGFGDEQFF. CDR3 in DNA: TGCGCCAGCAGCCCTCCCCGTACTAGCGGGGGTTTTGGCGATGAGCAGTTCTTC.

The J gene is TRBJ2-3, the V gene TRBV7-3; the match to TRBD2 covers 16 bases. Germline-derived CDR1 and CDR2 are SGHTA and FQGTGA. The junction had 9 bases not matched to a gene; V was cut back by 3 bases and J by 3 bases. CDR3 length: 19 amino acids. Here the CDR3 reads CASSFAGTSGGARTDTQYF. In DNA, the CDR3 is TGTGCCAGCAGCTTCGCCGGGACTAGCGGGGGGGCAAGGACAGATACGCAGTATTTT.

The rearrangement uses TRBV5-5 and TRBJ1-5; 9 nucleotides align to TRBD1. Germline CDR1 and CDR2: SGHKS and YYEKEE (reference sequence). With 3 bases clipped from V and 0 bases from J, the junction kept 7 bases outside the gene matches. The CDR3 has 17 amino acids. The CDR3 sequence: CASSWGDRVYSNQPQHF. The CDR3 coding sequence is TGTGCCAGCAGCTGGGGGGACAGGGTGTATAGCAATCAGCCCCAGCATTTT.

The J gene is TRBJ2-6, the V gene TRBV7-7, with D unclear. This CDR3 has 18 amino acids. The V and J ends lost 3 bases and 5 bases respectively, with 20 bases between them. The germline V gene encodes CDR1 SSHAT and CDR2 FNYEAQ (reference sequence). Here the CDR3 reads CASSFVPVPQSRANVLTF. CDR3 in DNA: TGTGCCAGCAGCTTTGTTCCAGTGCCACAAAGTCGGGCCAACGTCCTGACTTTC.

V gene TRBV7-2 combines with J gene TRBJ2-7, with 12 positions matching TRBD1. The CDR3 sequence is 19 residues long. Trimming removed 2 bases from V and 7 bases from J; junction bases left unmatched: 18. Germline loops: CDR1 SGHTA, CDR2 FQGNSA. Here the CDR3 reads CASSLYRSPLGQGACEQYF. In DNA, the CDR3 is TGTGCCAGCAGCTTATACCGATCCCCCCTGGGACAGGGGGCGTGTGAGCAGTACTTC.

The rearrangement uses TRBV19 and TRBJ1-2; D not resolved. The V end lost 11 bases, the J end lost 0 bases, and 10 bases lay between the germline ends. Germline lookup yields CDR1 LNHDA and CDR2 SQIVND (reference sequence). The CDR3 totals 12 residues. CDR3 nucleotides: TGTGCCGGACGGGGTTCTAACTATGGCTACACCTTC. Translated: CAGRGSNYGYTF.